In this sample, the clone carrying this TCR beta chain turned up once. This CDR3 is 16 amino acids long. Germline CDR1 reads MNHEY; CDR2 reads SVGAGI. The ends lost 0 bases at V and 9 bases at J; junction bases unmatched: 5. This entry belongs to a study of blood T cell repertoires in COVID-19. Study at large: The analysed material was cDNA or gDNA that came from T cells, B-cell-depleted T cells, or PBMCs.

The assay was immunoSEQ multiplex PCR, and TCRdb's table has in-frame clones only and misses some. The sample lists roughly 120,000 clones, approximately 82% seen once, with around 2% in the top ten. The sample consisted of peripheral blood. This rearrangement joins TRBV6-5 to TRBJ1-6; the match to TRBD1 covers 10 bases. The receptor comes from a man aged 25-45 years with acute or convalescent COVID-19. CDR3 nucleotide sequence: TGTGCCAGCAGTTACTCCCGACAGGGGGCTAGTTCACCCCTCCACTTT. Translated, it gives CASSYSRQGASSPLHF.